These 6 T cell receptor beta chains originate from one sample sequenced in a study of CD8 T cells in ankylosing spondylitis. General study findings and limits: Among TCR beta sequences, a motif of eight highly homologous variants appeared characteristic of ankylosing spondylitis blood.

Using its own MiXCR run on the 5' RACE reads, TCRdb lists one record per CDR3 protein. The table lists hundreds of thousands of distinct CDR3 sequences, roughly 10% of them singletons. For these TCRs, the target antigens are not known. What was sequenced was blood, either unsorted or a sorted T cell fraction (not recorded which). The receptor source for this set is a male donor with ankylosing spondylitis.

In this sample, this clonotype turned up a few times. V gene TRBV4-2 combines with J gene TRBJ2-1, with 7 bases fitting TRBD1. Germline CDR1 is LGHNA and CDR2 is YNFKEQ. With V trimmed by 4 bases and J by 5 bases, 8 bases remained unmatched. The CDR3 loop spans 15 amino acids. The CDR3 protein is CASSPDRVDHNEQFF. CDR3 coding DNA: TGTGCCAGCAGCCCCGACAGGGTTGATCACAATGAGCAGTTCTTC.

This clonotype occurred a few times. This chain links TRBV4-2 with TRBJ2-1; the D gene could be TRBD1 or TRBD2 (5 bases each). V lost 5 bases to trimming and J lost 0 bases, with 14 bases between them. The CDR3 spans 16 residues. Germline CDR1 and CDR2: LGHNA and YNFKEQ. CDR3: CASSESGTDSYNEQFF. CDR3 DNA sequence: TGTGCCAGCAGCGAGTCGGGGACGGACTCCTACAATGAGCAGTTCTTC.

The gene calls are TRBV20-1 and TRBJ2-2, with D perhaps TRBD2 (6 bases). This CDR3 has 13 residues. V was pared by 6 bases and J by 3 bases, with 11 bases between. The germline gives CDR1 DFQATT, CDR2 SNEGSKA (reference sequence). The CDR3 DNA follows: TGCAGTGCCCGACTAGTCGACACCGGGGAGCTGTTTTTT. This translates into CSARLVDTGELFF.

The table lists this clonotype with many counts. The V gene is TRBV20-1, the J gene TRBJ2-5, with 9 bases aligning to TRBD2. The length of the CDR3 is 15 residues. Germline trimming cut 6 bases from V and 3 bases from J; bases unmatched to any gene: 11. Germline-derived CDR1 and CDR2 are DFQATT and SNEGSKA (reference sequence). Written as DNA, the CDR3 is TGCAGTGCCGAGGCGGCGCGGGGGGGAAAAGAGACCCAGTACTTC. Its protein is CSAEAARGGKETQYF.

The CDR3 DNA reads as TGTGCCAGCAGCTCCCCTTACGGGGCGCGATCCGGCTACACCTTC. Protein: CASSSPYGARSGYTF. This chain links TRBV11-2 with TRBJ1-2; TRBD1 is a possible D gene (5 bases). CDR3 size: 15 residues. Germline lookup yields CDR1 SGHAT and CDR2 FQNNGV. Trimming took 4 bases from V and 8 from J, leaving 20 bases between them.

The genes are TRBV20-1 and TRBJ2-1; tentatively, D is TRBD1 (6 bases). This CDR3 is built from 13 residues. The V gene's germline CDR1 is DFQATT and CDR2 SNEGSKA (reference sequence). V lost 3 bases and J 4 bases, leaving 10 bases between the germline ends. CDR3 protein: CSASQDRYNEQFF. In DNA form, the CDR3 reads TGCAGTGCTAGTCAAGACAGGTACAATGAGCAGTTCTTC.